This T cell receptor beta chain appears in the sequencing data of a study of CD8+CD57+ T cells in acquired aplastic anemia. Across the whole study: Mean yield of DNA from sorted CD4+ and CD8+ cells was approximately 3 ug.

Flow cytometry had shown expanded CD8+CD57+ cells in the patients chosen for sequencing. Study results and limitations: Between patients and controls, CD8+ Simpson's diversity did not vary significantly. Shared by patients and controls, roughly 28 CD8+ CDR3s were abundant in patients.

Profiling that covered TCR beta VDJ and CDR3 relied on genomic DNA as its template. Via MiXCR, TCRdb re-called the reads, giving one row per CDR3 protein. The sample has about 95,000 distinct CDR3 sequences; roughly two thirds are singletons. The CDR3 has 17 residues. V was shortened by 6 bases and J by 2 bases, with 17 bases between the two germline ends. Per germline, CDR1 MGHDK and CDR2 SYGVNS. On this clonotype itself: Its antigen is unknown.

The source is a human donor with aplastic anemia. The specimen sequenced was sorted CD4+, CD8+, or CD8+CD57+ T cells (not recorded which) from PBMCs. The V and J genes are TRBV25-1 and TRBJ1-6, with a tentative D call TRBD1 (5 bases). In nucleotides, the CDR3 is TGTGCCAGCAGCTTGGTTTACAGGTCGGCCTATAATTCACCCCTCCACTTT. Translated, it gives CASSLVYRSAYNSPLHF. The full variable domain, rest sourced from reference TRBV25-1 and TRBJ1-6, is EADIYQTPRYLVIGTGKKITLECSQTMGHDKMYWYQQDPGMELHLIHYSYGVNSTEKGDLSSESTVSRIRTEHFPLTLESARPSHTSQYLCASSLVYRSAYNSPLHFGNGTRLTVT.